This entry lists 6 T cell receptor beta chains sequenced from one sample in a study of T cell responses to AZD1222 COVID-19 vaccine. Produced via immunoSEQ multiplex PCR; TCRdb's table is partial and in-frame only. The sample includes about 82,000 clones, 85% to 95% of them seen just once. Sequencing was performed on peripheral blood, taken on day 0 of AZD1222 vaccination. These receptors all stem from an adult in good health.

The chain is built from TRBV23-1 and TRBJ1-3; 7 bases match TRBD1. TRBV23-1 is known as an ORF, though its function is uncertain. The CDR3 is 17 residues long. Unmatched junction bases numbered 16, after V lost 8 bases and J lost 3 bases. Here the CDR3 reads CASLYPRTGKSGNTIYF. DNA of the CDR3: TGCGCCAGCCTCTACCCCAGGACAGGCAAGAGTGGAAACACCATATATTTT.

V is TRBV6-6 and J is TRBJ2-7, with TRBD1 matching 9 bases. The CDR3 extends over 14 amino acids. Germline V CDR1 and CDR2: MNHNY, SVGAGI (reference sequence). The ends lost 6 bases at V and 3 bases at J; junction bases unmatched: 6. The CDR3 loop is CASSPGTGIYEQYF. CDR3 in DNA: TGTGCCAGCAGCCCCGGGACAGGGATCTACGAGCAGTACTTC.

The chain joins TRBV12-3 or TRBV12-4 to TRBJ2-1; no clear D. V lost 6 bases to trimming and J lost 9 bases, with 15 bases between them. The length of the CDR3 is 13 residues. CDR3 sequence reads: CASRVGPASEQFF. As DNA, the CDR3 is TGTGCCAGCAGAGTAGGACCTGCCAGTGAGCAGTTCTTC.

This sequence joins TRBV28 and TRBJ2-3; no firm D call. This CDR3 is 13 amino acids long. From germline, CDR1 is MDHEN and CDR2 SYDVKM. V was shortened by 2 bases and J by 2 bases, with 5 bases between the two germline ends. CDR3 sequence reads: CASSLANTDTQYF. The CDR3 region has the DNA TGTGCCAGCAGTTTAGCTAACACAGATACGCAGTATTTT. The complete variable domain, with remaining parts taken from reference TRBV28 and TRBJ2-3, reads DVKVTQSSRYLVKRTGEKVFLECVQDMDHENMFWYRQDPGLGLRLIYFSYDVKMKEKGDIPEGYSVSREKKERFSLILESASTNQTSMYLCASSLANTDTQYFGPGTRLTVL.

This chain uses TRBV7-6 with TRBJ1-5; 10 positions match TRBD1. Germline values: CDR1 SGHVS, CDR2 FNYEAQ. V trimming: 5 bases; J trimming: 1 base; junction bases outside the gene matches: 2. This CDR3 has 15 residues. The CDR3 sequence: CASSLGQGSNQPQHF. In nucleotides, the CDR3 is TGTGCCAGCAGCCTGGGACAGGGGAGCAATCAGCCCCAGCATTTT.

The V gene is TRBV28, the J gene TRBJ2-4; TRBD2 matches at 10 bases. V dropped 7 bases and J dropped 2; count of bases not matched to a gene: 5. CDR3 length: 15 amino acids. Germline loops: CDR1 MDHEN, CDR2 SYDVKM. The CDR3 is CASKPSGGTKNIQYF. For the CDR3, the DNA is TGTGCCAGCAAACCTAGCGGGGGTACCAAAAACATTCAGTACTTC.